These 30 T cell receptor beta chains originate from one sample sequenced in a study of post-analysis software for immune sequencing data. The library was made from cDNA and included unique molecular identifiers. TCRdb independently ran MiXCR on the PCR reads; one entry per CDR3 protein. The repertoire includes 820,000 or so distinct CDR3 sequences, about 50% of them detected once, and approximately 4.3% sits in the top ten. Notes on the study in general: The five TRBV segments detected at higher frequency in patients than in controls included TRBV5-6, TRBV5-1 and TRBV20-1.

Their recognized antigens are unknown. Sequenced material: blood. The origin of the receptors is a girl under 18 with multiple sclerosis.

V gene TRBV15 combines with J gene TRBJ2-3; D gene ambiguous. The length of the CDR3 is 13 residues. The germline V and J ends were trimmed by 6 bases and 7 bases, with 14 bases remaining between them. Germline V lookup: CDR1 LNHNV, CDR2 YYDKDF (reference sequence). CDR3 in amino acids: CATSKDMGYTQYF. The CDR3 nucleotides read TGTGCCACCAGTAAAGACATGGGGTATACGCAGTATTTT.

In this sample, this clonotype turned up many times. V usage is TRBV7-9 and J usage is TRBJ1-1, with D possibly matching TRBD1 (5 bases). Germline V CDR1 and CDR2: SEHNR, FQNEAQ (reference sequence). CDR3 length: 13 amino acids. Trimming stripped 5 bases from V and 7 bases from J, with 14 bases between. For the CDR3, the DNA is TGTGCCAGCAGCCCCGGGACGACCCTTGAAGCTTTCTTT. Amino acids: CASSPGTTLEAFF. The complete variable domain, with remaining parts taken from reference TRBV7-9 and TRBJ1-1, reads DTGVSQNPRHKITKRGQNVTFRCDPISEHNRLYWYRQTLGQGPEFLTYFQNEAQLEKSRLLSDRFSAERPKGSFSTLEIQRTEQGDSAMYLCASSPGTTLEAFFGQGTRLTVV.

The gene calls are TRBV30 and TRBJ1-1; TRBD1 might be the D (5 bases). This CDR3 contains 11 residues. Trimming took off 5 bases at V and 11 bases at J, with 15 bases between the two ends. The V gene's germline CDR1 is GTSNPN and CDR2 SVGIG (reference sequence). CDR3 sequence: CAWDGTGRAFF. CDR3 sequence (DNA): TGTGCCTGGGATGGGACGGGCCGGGCTTTCTTT.

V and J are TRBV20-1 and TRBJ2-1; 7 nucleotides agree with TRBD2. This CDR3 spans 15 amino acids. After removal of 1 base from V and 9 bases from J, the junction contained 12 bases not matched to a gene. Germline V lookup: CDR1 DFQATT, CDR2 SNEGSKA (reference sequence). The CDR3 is CSARVSGTGFGEQFF. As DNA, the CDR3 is TGCAGTGCTAGAGTGAGCGGGACCGGCTTCGGTGAGCAGTTCTTC.

This CDR3 is CSVGSIAGGGNEQFF. CDR3 DNA: TGCAGCGTTGGGTCAATAGCGGGAGGGGGCAATGAGCAGTTCTTC. This chain connects TRBV29-1 to TRBJ2-1, with TRBD2 matching 11 bases. This CDR3 comprises 15 residues. The V and J ends lost 4 bases and 6 bases, in that order; junction bases with no gene match: 8. In germline, CDR1 is SQVTM, CDR2 ANQGSEA.

CDR3 region: CASSEVSAKQYF. The CDR3, as DNA: TGTGCCAGCAGTGAGGTCTCGGCAAAGCAGTACTTC. V usage is TRBV6-1 and J usage is TRBJ2-5, with D hard to call. This CDR3 contains 12 residues. V was cut by 3 bases and J by 11 bases, with 13 bases left in between. CDR1 is MNHNS, CDR2 SASEGT, per germline.

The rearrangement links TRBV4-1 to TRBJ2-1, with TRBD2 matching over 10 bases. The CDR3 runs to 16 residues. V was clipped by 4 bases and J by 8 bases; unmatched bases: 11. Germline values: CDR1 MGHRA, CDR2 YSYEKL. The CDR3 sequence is CASSLYVASGSDEQFF. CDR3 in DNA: TGCGCCAGCAGCCTCTATGTGGCTAGCGGGAGCGATGAGCAGTTCTTC.

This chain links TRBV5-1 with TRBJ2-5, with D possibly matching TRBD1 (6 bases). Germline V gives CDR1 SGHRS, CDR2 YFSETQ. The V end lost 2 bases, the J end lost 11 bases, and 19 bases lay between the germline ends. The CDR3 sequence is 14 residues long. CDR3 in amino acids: CASSLNQGPGEQYF. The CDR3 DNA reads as TGCGCCAGCAGCTTAAACCAGGGGCCTGGGGAGCAGTACTTC.

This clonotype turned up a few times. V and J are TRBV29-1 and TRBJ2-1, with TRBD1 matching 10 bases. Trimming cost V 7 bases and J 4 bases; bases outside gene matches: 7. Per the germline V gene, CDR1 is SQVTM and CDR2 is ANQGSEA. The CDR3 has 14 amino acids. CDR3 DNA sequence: TGCAGCGGGCGGGACAGGGGCTTTTACAATGAGCAGTTCTTC. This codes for CSGRDRGFYNEQFF.

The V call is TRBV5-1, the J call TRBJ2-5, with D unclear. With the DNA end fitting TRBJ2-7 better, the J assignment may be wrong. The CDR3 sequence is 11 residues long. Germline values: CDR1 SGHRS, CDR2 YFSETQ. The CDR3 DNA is TGCGCCAGCAGCTTGGGGTTCGAGCAGTACTTC. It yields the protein CASSLGFEQYF.

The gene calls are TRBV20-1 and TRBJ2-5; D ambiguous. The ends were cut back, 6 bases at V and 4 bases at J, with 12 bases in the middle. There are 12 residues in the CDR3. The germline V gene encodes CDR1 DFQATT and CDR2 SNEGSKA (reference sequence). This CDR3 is CSARSRSETQYF. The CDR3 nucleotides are TGCAGTGCCAGAAGCAGGTCAGAGACCCAGTACTTC.

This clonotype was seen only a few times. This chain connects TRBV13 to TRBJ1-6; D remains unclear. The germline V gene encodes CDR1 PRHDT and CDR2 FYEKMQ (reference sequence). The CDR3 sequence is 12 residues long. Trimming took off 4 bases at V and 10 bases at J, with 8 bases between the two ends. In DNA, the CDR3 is TGTGCCAGCAGCTCTACAAGCTCACCCCTCCACTTT. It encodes CASSSTSSPLHF.

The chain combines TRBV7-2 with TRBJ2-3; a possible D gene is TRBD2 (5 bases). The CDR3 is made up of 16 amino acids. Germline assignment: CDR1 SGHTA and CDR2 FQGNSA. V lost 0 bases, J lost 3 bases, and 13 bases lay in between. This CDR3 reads CASSLALRGGTDTQYF. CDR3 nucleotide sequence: TGTGCCAGCAGCTTAGCTCTGAGAGGCGGGACAGATACGCAGTATTTT.

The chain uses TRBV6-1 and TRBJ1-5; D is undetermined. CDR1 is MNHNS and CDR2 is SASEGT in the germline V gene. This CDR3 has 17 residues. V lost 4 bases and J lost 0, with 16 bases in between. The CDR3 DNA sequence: TGTGCCAGCAGTGGTTCGGGATACAGCCATAGCAATCAGCCCCAGCATTTT. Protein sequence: CASSGSGYSHSNQPQHF.

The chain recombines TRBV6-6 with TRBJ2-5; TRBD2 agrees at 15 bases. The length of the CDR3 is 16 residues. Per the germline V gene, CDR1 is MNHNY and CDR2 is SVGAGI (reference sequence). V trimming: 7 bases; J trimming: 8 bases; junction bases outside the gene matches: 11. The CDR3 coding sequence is TGTGCCAGCACTCCTCCCGGGACTAGCGGGGGGTACACCCAGTACTTC. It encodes CASTPPGTSGGYTQYF.

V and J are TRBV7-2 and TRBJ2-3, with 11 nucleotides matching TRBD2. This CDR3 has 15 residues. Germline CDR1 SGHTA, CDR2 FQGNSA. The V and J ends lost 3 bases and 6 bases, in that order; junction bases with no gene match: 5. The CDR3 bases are TGTGCCAGCAGCTTGGTTAGCGGGAGGGCGGATACGCAGTATTTT. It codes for CASSLVSGRADTQYF. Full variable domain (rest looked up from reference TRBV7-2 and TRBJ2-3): GAGVSQSPSNKVTEKGKDVELRCDPISGHTALYWYRQSLGQGLEFLIYFQGNSAPDKSGLPSDRFSAERTGGSVSTLTIQRTQQEDSAVYLCASSLVSGRADTQYFGPGTRLTVL.

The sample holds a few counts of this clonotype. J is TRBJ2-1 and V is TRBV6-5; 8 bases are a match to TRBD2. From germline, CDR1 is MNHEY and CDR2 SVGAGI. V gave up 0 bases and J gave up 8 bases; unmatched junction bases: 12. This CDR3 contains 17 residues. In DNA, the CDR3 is TGTGCCAGCAGTTACTCGGCGGGACTAGGCCGGGGGGATGAGCAGTTCTTC. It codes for CASSYSAGLGRGDEQFF.

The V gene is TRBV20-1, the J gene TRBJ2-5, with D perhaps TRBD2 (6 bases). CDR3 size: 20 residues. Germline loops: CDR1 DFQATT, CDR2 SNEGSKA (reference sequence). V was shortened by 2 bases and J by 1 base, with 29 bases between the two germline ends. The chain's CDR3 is CSARPPGGAPASRVQETQYF. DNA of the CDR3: TGCAGTGCTAGACCTCCAGGCGGGGCACCTGCATCCAGGGTCCAAGAGACCCAGTACTTC.

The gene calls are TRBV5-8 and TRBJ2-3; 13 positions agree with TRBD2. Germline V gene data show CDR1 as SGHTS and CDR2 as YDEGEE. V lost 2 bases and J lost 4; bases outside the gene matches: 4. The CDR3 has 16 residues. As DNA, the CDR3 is TGTGCCAGCAGCTTACTAGCGGGGGGGCCCCCAGATACGCAGTATTTT. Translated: CASSLLAGGPPDTQYF.

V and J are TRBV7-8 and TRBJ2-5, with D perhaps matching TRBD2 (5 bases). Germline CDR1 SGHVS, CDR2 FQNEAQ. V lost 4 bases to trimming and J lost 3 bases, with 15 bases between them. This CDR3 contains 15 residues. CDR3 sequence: CASSSSRGSEETQYF. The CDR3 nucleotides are TGTGCCAGCAGCTCGTCCCGGGGATCGGAAGAGACCCAGTACTTC.

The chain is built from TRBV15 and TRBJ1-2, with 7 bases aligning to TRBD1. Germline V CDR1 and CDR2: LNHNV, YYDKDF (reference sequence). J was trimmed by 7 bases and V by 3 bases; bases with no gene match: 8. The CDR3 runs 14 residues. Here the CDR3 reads CATSRVDRVGGYTF. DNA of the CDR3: TGTGCCACCAGCAGGGTCGACAGGGTGGGTGGCTACACCTTC.

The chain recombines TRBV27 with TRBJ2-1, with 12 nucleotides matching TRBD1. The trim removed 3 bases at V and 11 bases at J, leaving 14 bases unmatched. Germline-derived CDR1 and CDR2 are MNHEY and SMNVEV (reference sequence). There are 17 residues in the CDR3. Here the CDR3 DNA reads TGTGCCAGCAGTTTGCGCCCCGAGGGACAGGGGGCATTTAAGCAGTTCTTC. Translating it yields CASSLRPEGQGAFKQFF.

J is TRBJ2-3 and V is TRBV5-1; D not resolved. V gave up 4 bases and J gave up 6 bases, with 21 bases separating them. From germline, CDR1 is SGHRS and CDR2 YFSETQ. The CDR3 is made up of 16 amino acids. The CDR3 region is CASSQAPGPRMDTQYF. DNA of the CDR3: TGCGCCAGCAGCCAGGCCCCAGGACCTAGGATGGATACGCAGTATTTT. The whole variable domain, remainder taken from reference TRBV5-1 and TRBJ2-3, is KAGVTQTPRYLIKTRGQQVTLSCSPISGHRSVSWYQQTPGQGLQFLFEYFSETQRNKGNFPGRFSGRQFSNSRSEMNVSTLELGDSALYLCASSQAPGPRMDTQYFGPGTRLTVL.

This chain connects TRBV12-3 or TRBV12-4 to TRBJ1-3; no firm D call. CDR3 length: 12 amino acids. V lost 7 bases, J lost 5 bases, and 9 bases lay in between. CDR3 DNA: TGTGCCAGCATTAATGCTCGAAACACCATATATTTT. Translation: CASINARNTIYF.

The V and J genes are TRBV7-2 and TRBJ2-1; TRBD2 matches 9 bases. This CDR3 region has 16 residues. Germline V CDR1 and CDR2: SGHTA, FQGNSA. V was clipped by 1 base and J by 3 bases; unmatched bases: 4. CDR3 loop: CASSLGAGGNYNEQFF. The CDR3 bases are TGTGCCAGCAGCTTAGGTGCGGGGGGGAACTACAATGAGCAGTTCTTC.

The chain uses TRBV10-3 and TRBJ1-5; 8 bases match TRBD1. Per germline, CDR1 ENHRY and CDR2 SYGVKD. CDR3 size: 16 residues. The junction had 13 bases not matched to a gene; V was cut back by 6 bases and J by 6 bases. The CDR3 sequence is CAIRDDGQGGSQPQHF. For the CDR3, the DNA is TGTGCCATCAGAGACGACGGACAGGGAGGCAGTCAGCCCCAGCATTTT.

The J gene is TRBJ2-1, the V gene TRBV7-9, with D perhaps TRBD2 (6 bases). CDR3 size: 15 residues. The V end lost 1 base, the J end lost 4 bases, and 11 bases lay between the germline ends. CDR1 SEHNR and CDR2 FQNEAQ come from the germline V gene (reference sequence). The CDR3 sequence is CASSLGVADYNEQFF. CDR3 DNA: TGTGCCAGCAGCTTAGGGGTAGCGGATTACAATGAGCAGTTCTTC.

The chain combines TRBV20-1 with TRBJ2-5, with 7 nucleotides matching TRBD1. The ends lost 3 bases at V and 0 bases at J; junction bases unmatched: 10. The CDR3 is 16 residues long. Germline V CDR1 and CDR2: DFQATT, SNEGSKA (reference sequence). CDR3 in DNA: TGCAGTGCTAGTGCCGCCGACAGGGCCTACCAAGAGACCCAGTACTTC. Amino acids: CSASAADRAYQETQYF.

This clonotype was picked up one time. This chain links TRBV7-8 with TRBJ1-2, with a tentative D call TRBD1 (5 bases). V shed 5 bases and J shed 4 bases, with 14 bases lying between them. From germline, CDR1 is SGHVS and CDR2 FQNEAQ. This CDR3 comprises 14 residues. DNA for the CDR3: TGTGCCAGCAGCAACGGCAGGGTGGGCTATGGCTACACCTTC. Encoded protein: CASSNGRVGYGYTF.

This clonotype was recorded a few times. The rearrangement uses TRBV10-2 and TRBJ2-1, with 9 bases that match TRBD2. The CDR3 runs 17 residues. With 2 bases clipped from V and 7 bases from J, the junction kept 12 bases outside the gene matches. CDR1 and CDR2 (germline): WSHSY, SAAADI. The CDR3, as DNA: TGCGCCAGCAGTGAGCCCTCGGGACTAGCCTTTTATAATGAGCAGTTCTTC. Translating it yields CASSEPSGLAFYNEQFF.